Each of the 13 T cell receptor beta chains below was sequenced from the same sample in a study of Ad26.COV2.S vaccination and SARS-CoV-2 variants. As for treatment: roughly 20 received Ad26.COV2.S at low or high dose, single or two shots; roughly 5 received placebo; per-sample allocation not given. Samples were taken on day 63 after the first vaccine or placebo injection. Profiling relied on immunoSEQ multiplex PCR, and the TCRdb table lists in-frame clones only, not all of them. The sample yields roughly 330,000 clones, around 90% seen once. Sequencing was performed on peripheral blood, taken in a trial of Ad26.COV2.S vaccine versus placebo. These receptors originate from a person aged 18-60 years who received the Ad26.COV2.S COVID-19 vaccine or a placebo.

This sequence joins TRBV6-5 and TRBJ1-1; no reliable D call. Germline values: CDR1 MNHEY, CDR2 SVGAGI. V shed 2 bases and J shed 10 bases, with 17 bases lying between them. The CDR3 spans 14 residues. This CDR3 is CASSYTPTGVAAFF. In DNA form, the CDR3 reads TGTGCCAGCAGTTACACCCCGACCGGGGTGGCAGCTTTCTTT.

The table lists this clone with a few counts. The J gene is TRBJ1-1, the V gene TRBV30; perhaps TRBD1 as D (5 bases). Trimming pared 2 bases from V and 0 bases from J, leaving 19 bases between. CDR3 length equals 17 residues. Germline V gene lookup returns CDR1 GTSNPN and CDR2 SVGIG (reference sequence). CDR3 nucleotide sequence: TGTGCCTGGAGTCTAACGCTACAGGTTATCATGAACACTGAAGCTTTCTTT. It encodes CAWSLTLQVIMNTEAFF. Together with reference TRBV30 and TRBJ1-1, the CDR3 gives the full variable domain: SQTIHQWPATLVQPVGSPLSLECTVEGTSNPNLYWYRQAAGRGLQLLFYSVGIGQISSEVPQNLSASRPQDRQFILSSKKLLLSDSGFYLCAWSLTLQVIMNTEAFFGQGTRLTVV.

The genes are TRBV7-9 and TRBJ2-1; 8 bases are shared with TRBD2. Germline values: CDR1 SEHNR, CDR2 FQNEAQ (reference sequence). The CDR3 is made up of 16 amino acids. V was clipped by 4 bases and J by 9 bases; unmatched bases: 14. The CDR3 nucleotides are TGTGCCAGCAGCTCTCTGCATAGCGGGACGTTTGGTGAGCAGTTCTTC. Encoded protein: CASSSLHSGTFGEQFF.

This CDR3 reads CASSLEGEQYF. DNA of the CDR3: TGCGCCAGCAGCTTGGAAGGTGAGCAGTACTTC. The chain employs TRBV5-1 and TRBJ2-7; the D is unclear. Between the trimmed V and J ends, which lost 0 bases and 7 bases, there was a span of 5 bases. CDR3 length: 11 amino acids. Germline CDR1 and CDR2: SGHRS and YFSETQ.

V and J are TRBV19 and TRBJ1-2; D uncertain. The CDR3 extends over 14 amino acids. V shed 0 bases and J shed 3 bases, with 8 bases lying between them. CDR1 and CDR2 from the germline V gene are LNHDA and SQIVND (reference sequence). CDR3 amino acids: CASSIDDTYYGYTF. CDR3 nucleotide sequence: TGTGCCAGTAGTATAGACGACACCTACTATGGCTACACCTTC.

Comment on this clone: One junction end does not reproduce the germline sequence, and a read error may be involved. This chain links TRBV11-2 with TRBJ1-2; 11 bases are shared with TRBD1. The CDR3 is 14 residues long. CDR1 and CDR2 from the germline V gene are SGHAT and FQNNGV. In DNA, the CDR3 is TGTGCCAGCAGCTCGGGACAGGGGGACTACGGCTACACCTTC. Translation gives CASSSGQGDYGYTF.

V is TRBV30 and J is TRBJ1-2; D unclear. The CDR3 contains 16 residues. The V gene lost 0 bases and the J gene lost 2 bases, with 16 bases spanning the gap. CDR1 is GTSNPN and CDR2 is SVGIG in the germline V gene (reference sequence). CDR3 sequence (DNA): TGTGCCTGGAGTGTAATTTCGGGCGCAGACAACTATGGCTACACCTTC. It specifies CAWSVISGADNYGYTF.

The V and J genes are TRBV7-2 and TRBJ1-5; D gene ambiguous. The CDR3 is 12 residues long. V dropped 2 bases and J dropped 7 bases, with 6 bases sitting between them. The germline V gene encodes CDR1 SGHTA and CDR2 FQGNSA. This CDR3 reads CASSLPAQPQHF. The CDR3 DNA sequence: TGTGCCAGCAGCTTACCTGCACAGCCCCAGCATTTT.

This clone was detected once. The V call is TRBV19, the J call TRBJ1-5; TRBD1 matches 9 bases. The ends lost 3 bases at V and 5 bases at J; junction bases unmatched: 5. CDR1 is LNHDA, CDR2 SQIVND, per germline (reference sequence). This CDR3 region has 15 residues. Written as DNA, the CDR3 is TGTGCCAGTAGTATCATAAGGGACAGGGATCAGCCCCAGCATTTT. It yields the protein CASSIIRDRDQPQHF.

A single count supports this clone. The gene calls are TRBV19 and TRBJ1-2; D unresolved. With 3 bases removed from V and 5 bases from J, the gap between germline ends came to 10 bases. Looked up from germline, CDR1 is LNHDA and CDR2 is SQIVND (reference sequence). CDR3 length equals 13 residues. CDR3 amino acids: CASSIRIFYGYTF. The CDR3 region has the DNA TGTGCCAGTAGTATCAGGATTTTTTATGGCTACACCTTC.

CDR3 protein: CASSLGALGQETQYF. CDR3 coding DNA: TGTGCCAGCAGTTTGGGGGCCCTGGGGCAAGAGACCCAGTACTTC. J is TRBJ2-5 and V is TRBV28; possibly TRBD1 for D (6 bases). Germline CDR1 reads MDHEN; CDR2 reads SYDVKM. The CDR3 is 15 amino acids. Trimming pared 3 bases from V and 2 bases from J, leaving 13 bases between.

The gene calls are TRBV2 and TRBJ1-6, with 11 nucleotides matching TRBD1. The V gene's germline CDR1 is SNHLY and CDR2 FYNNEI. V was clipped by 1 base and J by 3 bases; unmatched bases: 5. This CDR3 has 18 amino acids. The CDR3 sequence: CASSEVGTGGLYNSPLHF. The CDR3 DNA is TGTGCCAGCAGTGAAGTCGGGACAGGGGGACTCTATAATTCACCCCTCCACTTT.

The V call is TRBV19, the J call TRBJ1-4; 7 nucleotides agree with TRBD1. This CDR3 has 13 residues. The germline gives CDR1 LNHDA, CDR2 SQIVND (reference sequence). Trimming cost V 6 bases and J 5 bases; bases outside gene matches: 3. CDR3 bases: TGTGCCAGTAGAACGGGACAGAATGAAAAACTGTTTTTT. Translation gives CASRTGQNEKLFF.